One sample yielded the 14 T cell receptor beta chains listed below, sequenced in a study of blood T cell repertoires in COVID-19. Data came from immunoSEQ multiplex PCR; TCRdb stores just in-frame clones and leaves some out. The data contain about 120,000 clones, about 86% of them singletons. Sequenced material: peripheral blood. These receptors all stem from a woman between 45 and 60 years old with acute or convalescent COVID-19.

This clone was found a few times. J is TRBJ1-4 and V is TRBV5-1; D not certain. Trimming took 2 bases from V and 14 from J, leaving 22 bases between them. Germline V gene sequence: CDR1 SGHRS, CDR2 YFSETQ. The length of the CDR3 is 15 residues. CDR3 residues: CASSLTGAEGKLLFF. The CDR3 DNA reads as TGCGCCAGCAGCTTAACGGGAGCTGAGGGAAAGCTCCTGTTTTTT.

The rearrangement links TRBV2 to TRBJ2-5; D might be TRBD2 (6 bases). CDR1 is SNHLY, CDR2 FYNNEI, per germline. Trimming removed 7 bases at V and 2 bases at J, with 17 bases between. CDR3 length: 15 residues. The CDR3 nucleotides read TGTGCCAGCACTTTGGCGGGGTCAAAACAAGAGACCCAGTACTTC. This sequence encodes CASTLAGSKQETQYF.

The chain employs TRBV2 and TRBJ2-3; 9 bases agree with TRBD1. Looked up from germline, CDR1 is SNHLY and CDR2 is FYNNEI. There are 16 residues in the CDR3. V lost 4 bases to trimming and J lost 7 bases; unmatched junction nucleotides: 12. The CDR3, as DNA: TGTGCCAGCAGTGTGTCGGGACAGGGTGCACTGAATACGCAGTATTTT. Its translation is CASSVSGQGALNTQYF.

This clone was picked up a small number of times. The chain recombines TRBV5-6 with TRBJ1-2, with a weak D call TRBD1 (5 bases). V was shortened by 3 bases and J by 7 bases, with 13 bases between the two germline ends. The length of the CDR3 is 13 residues. The germline V gene has CDR1 SGHDT and CDR2 YYEEEE. Here the CDR3 DNA reads TGTGCCAGCAGCTCGGGGGATGAGAGTGGCTACACCTTC. Protein: CASSSGDESGYTF.

The V call is TRBV30, the J call TRBJ1-6; TRBD1 is a possible D gene (5 bases). CDR3 size: 17 residues. The germline V and J ends were trimmed by 4 bases and 0 bases, with 16 bases remaining between them. Germline V gene data show CDR1 as GTSNPN and CDR2 as SVGIG (reference sequence). CDR3 coding DNA: TGTGCCTGGACCCCCAGGGCTCCTGTCTCCTATAATTCACCCCTCCACTTT. Its translation: CAWTPRAPVSYNSPLHF.

The chain joins TRBV27 to TRBJ1-2, with 8 bases fitting TRBD1. V lost 7 bases and J lost 5; bases outside the gene matches: 12. The CDR3 loop spans 15 amino acids. Germline loops: CDR1 MNHEY, CDR2 SMNVEV (reference sequence). CDR3 nucleotides: TGTGCCAGCAAAGACAGGGGTCGGGTTCCTTATGGCTACACCTTC. This translates into CASKDRGRVPYGYTF.

The chain recombines TRBV24-1 with TRBJ2-5; 7 bases are a match to TRBD1. The CDR3 length is 15 residues. Losses at the gene ends were 2 bases for V and 4 bases for J; bases not matched to a gene: 6. The germline CDR1 and CDR2 sequences are KGHDR and SFDVKD. The CDR3 is CATSDSGRQGETQYF. CDR3 coding DNA: TGTGCCACCAGTGATTCGGGCCGACAGGGAGAGACCCAGTACTTC.

The rearrangement links TRBV20-1 to TRBJ1-6; 7 nucleotides match TRBD1. CDR3 length: 11 amino acids. From germline, CDR1 is DFQATT and CDR2 SNEGSKA (reference sequence). CDR3 loop: CSTGVNSPLHF. Written as DNA, the CDR3 is TGCAGCACAGGGGTTAATTCACCCCTCCACTTT.

The CDR3 loop reads CASSPRTSGGAGEQFF. As DNA, the CDR3 is TGTGCCAGCTCACCACGGACTAGCGGGGGGGCCGGTGAGCAGTTCTTC. The chain is built from TRBV18 and TRBJ2-1; 15 bases match TRBD2. The CDR3 totals 16 residues. Unmatched junction bases numbered 4, after V lost 1 base and J lost 9 bases. Germline assignment: CDR1 KGHSH and CDR2 LQKENI.

This sequence joins TRBV5-5 and TRBJ2-7, with 9 bases matching TRBD1. Per germline, CDR1 SGHKS and CDR2 YYEKEE (reference sequence). J gave up 5 bases and V 1 base, and 13 bases lay outside the gene matches. The CDR3 has 17 residues. The CDR3 is CASSLSAPGQGIDEQYF. DNA for the CDR3: TGTGCCAGCAGCTTGAGCGCTCCGGGACAGGGTATCGACGAGCAGTACTTC.

This sequence joins TRBV11-3 and TRBJ1-1; D gene unclear. Trimming cost V 1 base and J 4 bases, with 16 bases left between them. Per germline, CDR1 SGHNT and CDR2 YENEEA. This CDR3 has 16 amino acids. The CDR3 region has the DNA TGTGCCAGCAGCTTAGCCCCGATCGTTCCCGGCACTGAAGCTTTCTTT. It yields the protein CASSLAPIVPGTEAFF.

The chain combines TRBV27 with TRBJ2-7; D is perhaps TRBD1 (6 bases). CDR1 is MNHEY, CDR2 SMNVEV, per germline (reference sequence). V dropped 6 bases and J dropped 1 base, with 13 bases sitting between them. This CDR3 spans 14 amino acids. The CDR3 here is CASRRQAESYEQYF. The CDR3, as DNA: TGTGCCAGCAGAAGACAGGCAGAATCCTACGAGCAGTACTTC.

This chain joins TRBV5-5 and TRBJ2-5, with TRBD1 matching over 7 bases. The ends lost 0 bases at V and 5 bases at J; junction bases unmatched: 4. The CDR3 has 14 residues. Germline-derived CDR1 and CDR2 are SGHKS and YYEKEE (reference sequence). In DNA, the CDR3 is TGTGCCAGCAGCTTGGCGACAGGGTGGGAGACCCAGTACTTC. Its translation: CASSLATGWETQYF.

The chain joins TRBV19 to TRBJ1-5, with D uncertain. The CDR3 has 15 residues. V was cut by 3 bases and J by 0 bases, with 9 bases left in between. Germline CDR1 LNHDA, CDR2 SQIVND (reference sequence). The CDR3: CASSMSRYSNQPQHF. For the CDR3, the DNA is TGTGCCAGTAGTATGAGCAGGTATAGCAATCAGCCCCAGCATTTT. Variable domain in full (rest from reference TRBV19 and TRBJ1-5): DGGITQSPKYLFRKEGQNVTLSCEQNLNHDAMYWYRQDPGQGLRLIYYSQIVNDFQKGDIAEGYSVSREKKESFPLTVTSAQKNPTAFYLCASSMSRYSNQPQHFGDGTRLSIL.